This TCR beta chain originates from a study of chemoradiotherapy in HPV16-positive cancers (dated by TCRdb to the early 2020s). The study in broad terms: Using functional T-cell assays on cells from a couple of HPV16-positive patients, the researchers defined candidate HPV-specific T-cell clones and common TCR motifs. The candidate HPV-specific TCRs and motifs were then tracked in TCR repertoires from around 93 patients with HPV-related cancers. Whether T-cell immunity against the HPV oncoproteins E6 and E7 changes during chemoradiotherapy and whether survival is affected by this immunity were examined in the study. General findings and caveats noted by the study authors: Expansion of candidate HPV-specific clones and E7-related TCR motifs was observed in the tumor microenvironment during treatment, whereas no such expansion was observed for non-HPV-specific T cells. Only a couple of HPV16-positive patients were used to derive the functional definition of HPV-specific T cells, and the survival association was reported for HPV16-positive patients. In HPV16-positive patients, expansion of HPV-responsive T cells during chemoradiotherapy was associated with improved recurrence-free survival.

Points on this clone: It lacks a known antigen. No base quality information exists; no much larger clone differs at one position.

The CDR3 goes from the cysteine to the phenylalanine over 14 residues. Kept here is only the CDR3 DNA, which spans 42 bases and is read in frame from base 1. The germline V gene specifies SQVTM as CDR1 and ANQGSEA as CDR2. Relative to germline, V is missing 6 bases and J is missing 0 bases, with 5 bases of the junction outside any gene match. Repertoires were sampled multiple times during chemoradiotherapy, which allowed clonal expansion in the tumor microenvironment to be followed. Library generation was performed with the immunoSEQ multiplex PCR assay. Sourced from immuneACCESS, this table was stored by TCRdb with only in-frame sequences that have V and J called. A share of the clones is absent; for the studies checked, an unresolved V gene accounts for under half, and the remainder has no known explanation. Across this sample there are about 66,000 clones, with 88% seen only once. Jointly, the top ten make up 4% to 5% of the sample.

The receptor chain draws on TRBV29-1 and TRBJ2-1; 7 of the junction bases match TRBD2. The sample was blood, taken from a patient who underwent chemoradiotherapy. The TCR was taken from a human donor with HPV-associated anogenital cancer. The nucleotide sequence reads as follows: TGCAGCGTGGGGGGGTACCTCTCCTACAATGAGCAGTTCTTC. Its translation reads: CSVGGYLSYNEQFF.